The 27 T cell receptor beta chains reported below all come from one sample, sequenced in a study of OX40 agonist ivuxolimab in advanced cancers. Profiling relied on immunoSEQ multiplex PCR, and the TCRdb table lists in-frame clones only, not all of them. The table records more than 70,000 clones, more than 75% of them present only once. Sample: CD4+ or CD8+ T cells sorted from blood, taken in a trial of the OX40 agonist ivuxolimab. The source of these receptors is an adult with an advanced solid tumor such as melanoma, head and neck, liver or kidney cancer.

This clone rates as medium-sized (0.01 to 0.1%). The rearrangement uses TRBV2 and TRBJ2-1; TRBD2 matches 7 bases. The CDR3 is 12 amino acids. V gave up 8 bases and J gave up 6 bases; unmatched junction bases: 4. Germline V CDR1 and CDR2: SNHLY, FYNNEI. The CDR3 reads CASGGDFNEQFF. In DNA, the CDR3 is TGTGCCAGCGGGGGGGACTTCAATGAGCAGTTCTTC.

This CDR3 reads CASSPSDRGGEQFF. For the CDR3, the DNA is TGCGCCAGCAGCCCCTCGGACCGGGGCGGGGAGCAGTTCTTC. The chain links TRBV5-1 to TRBJ2-1; D possibly uses TRBD1 or TRBD2 (5 bases each). The length of the CDR3 is 14 residues. Germline V CDR1 and CDR2: SGHRS, YFSETQ. The ends were cut back, 4 bases at V and 10 bases at J, with 18 bases in the middle.

The V and J genes are TRBV2 and TRBJ2-2, with TRBD2 identical over 8 bases. CDR1 is SNHLY, CDR2 FYNNEI, per germline. The CDR3 contains 14 residues. Germline trimming cut 6 bases from V and 0 bases from J; bases unmatched to any gene: 0. The chain's CDR3 is CASRAGANTGELFF. In DNA form, the CDR3 reads TGTGCCAGCAGAGCGGGGGCGAACACCGGGGAGCTGTTTTTT.

This clone was seen a handful of times. The chain recombines TRBV6-1 with TRBJ2-5; D not certain. Trimming left V 3 bases short and J 2 bases short, with 4 bases between. The CDR3 length is 12 residues. Germline V gene data show CDR1 as MNHNS and CDR2 as SASEGT. The CDR3 DNA sequence: TGTGCCAGCAGTGACTATCAAGAGACCCAGTACTTC. Its protein product is CASSDYQETQYF.

The chain is built from TRBV5-1 and TRBJ2-7; the D gene is possibly TRBD1 (5 bases). Germline loops: CDR1 SGHRS, CDR2 YFSETQ. This CDR3 has 12 amino acids. V was trimmed by 3 bases and J by 3 bases, leaving 7 bases between them. The CDR3 region is CASSWQGYEQYF. The CDR3 DNA is TGCGCCAGCAGCTGGCAGGGCTACGAGCAGTACTTC.

The rearrangement joins TRBV5-4 to TRBJ2-7; a possible D gene is TRBD1 (5 bases). V lost 4 bases and J lost 3, with 8 bases in between. The CDR3 extends over 12 amino acids. Germline V CDR1 and CDR2: SGHNT, YYREEE (reference sequence). The chain's CDR3 is CASSDRYYEQYF. CDR3 bases: TGTGCCAGCAGCGACAGATACTACGAGCAGTACTTC.

This clone was observed a handful of times. This chain joins TRBV2 and TRBJ1-6; no clear D gene. The V end was cut by 5 bases, the J end by 8 bases, with 13 bases between. This CDR3 has 14 residues. Germline V gene data show CDR1 as SNHLY and CDR2 as FYNNEI. CDR3 amino acids: CASSPGPPYSPLHF. The CDR3 DNA reads TGTGCCAGCAGTCCGGGCCCCCCTTATTCACCCCTCCACTTT.

This clone was found a few times. CDR3 in DNA: TGCGCCAGCAGCCCTATGCCCGTAGCGGGGGGTAGCACCGGGGAGCTGTTTTTT. It yields the protein CASSPMPVAGGSTGELFF. The J gene is TRBJ2-2, the V gene TRBV5-1; the match to TRBD2 covers 10 bases. The CDR3 is made up of 18 amino acids. From germline, CDR1 is SGHRS and CDR2 YFSETQ. J lost 4 bases, V lost 4 bases, and 13 bases had no gene match.

The chain has TRBV7-9 and TRBJ1-3; D is unresolved. V shed 4 bases and J shed 0 bases, with 4 bases lying between them. There are 13 residues in the CDR3. Germline loops: CDR1 SEHNR, CDR2 FQNEAQ (reference sequence). The CDR3 sequence: CASSSSSGNTIYF. The CDR3 nucleotides read TGTGCCAGCAGCTCAAGCTCTGGAAACACCATATATTTT.

J is TRBJ2-5 and V is TRBV9; D call uncertain. Germline loops: CDR1 SGDLS, CDR2 YYNGEE. The CDR3 covers 13 residues. V gave up 0 bases and J gave up 4 bases, with 7 bases separating them. CDR3 coding DNA: TGTGCCAGCAGCGTAGGGGCCCTAGAGACCCAGTACTTC. This translates into CASSVGALETQYF. The full variable domain, with the rest looked up from reference TRBV9 and TRBJ2-5, is DSGVTQTPKHLITATGQRVTLRCSPRSGDLSVYWYQQSLDQGLQFLIQYYNGEERAKGNILERFSAQQFPDLHSELNLSSLELGDSALYFCASSVGALETQYFGPGTRLLVL.

V gene TRBV27 combines with J gene TRBJ1-1; D is unclear. This CDR3 contains 13 residues. V gave up 7 bases and J gave up 5 bases, with 14 bases separating them. Looked up from germline, CDR1 is MNHEY and CDR2 is SMNVEV (reference sequence). The CDR3 region has the DNA TGTGCCAGCAAGGGATGGGTGGGAACTGAAGCTTTCTTT. It translates to CASKGWVGTEAFF.

The chain uses TRBV11-2 and TRBJ2-2, with a possible D match to TRBD1 (6 bases). Germline CDR1 reads SGHAT; CDR2 reads FQNNGV. This CDR3 has 16 amino acids. V shed 0 bases and J shed 5 bases, with 13 bases lying between them. DNA of the CDR3: TGTGCCAGCAGCTTAGATCGGGGACACCAGACCGGGGAGCTGTTTTTT. It is translated as CASSLDRGHQTGELFF.

Written as DNA, the CDR3 is TGTGCCAGCAGCAGAGGACAGACAATGAACACTGAAGCTTTCTTT. It translates to CASSRGQTMNTEAFF. The chain joins TRBV6-1 to TRBJ1-1, with TRBD1 as a possible D gene (6 bases). V shed 6 bases and J shed 0 bases, with 14 bases lying between them. The CDR3 totals 15 residues. Germline loops: CDR1 MNHNS, CDR2 SASEGT.

CDR3 in amino acids: CASSLGPRGVYQPQHF. The CDR3 DNA reads as TGTGCCAGCAGTTTGGGGCCACGGGGGGTTTATCAGCCCCAGCATTTT. The rearrangement links TRBV28 to TRBJ1-5, with a tentative D call TRBD1 (5 bases). V was pared by 3 bases and J by 5 bases, with 17 bases between. The CDR3 length is 16 residues. CDR1 is MDHEN and CDR2 is SYDVKM in the germline V gene.

V and J are TRBV9 and TRBJ2-7; 9 bases line up with TRBD1. With 2 bases clipped from V and 4 bases from J, the junction kept 13 bases outside the gene matches. CDR3 length: 17 amino acids. Germline V CDR1 and CDR2: SGDLS, YYNGEE. CDR3 in DNA: TGTGCCAGCAGCGTGATCGCCGGGACAGGGAGGAATTACGAGCAGTACTTC. It yields the protein CASSVIAGTGRNYEQYF. Using reference TRBV9 and TRBJ2-7 for the parts outside the CDR3, the full variable domain is DSGVTQTPKHLITATGQRVTLRCSPRSGDLSVYWYQQSLDQGLQFLIQYYNGEERAKGNILERFSAQQFPDLHSELNLSSLELGDSALYFCASSVIAGTGRNYEQYFGPGTRLTVT.

This clone was recorded only once. This chain connects TRBV4-3 to TRBJ1-1; 7 nucleotides align to TRBD1. V dropped 4 bases and J dropped 1; count of bases not matched to a gene: 3. The CDR3 runs 14 residues. Germline CDR1 LGHNA, CDR2 YSLEER. CDR3 sequence reads: CASSLTGSNTEAFF. As DNA, the CDR3 is TGCGCCAGCAGCCTGACAGGGTCGAACACTGAAGCTTTCTTT.

The chain recombines TRBV20-1 with TRBJ2-1; 8 bases match TRBD2. Germline lookup yields CDR1 DFQATT and CDR2 SNEGSKA (reference sequence). The CDR3 loop spans 11 amino acids. V shed 4 bases, J shed 9 bases, and the junction held 2 bases outside the gene matches. CDR3 residues: CSAKAGGEQFF. The CDR3 coding sequence is TGCAGTGCTAAGGCGGGGGGTGAGCAGTTCTTC.

The genes are TRBV28 and TRBJ2-7; D perhaps matches TRBD1 (6 bases). Germline-derived CDR1 and CDR2 are MDHEN and SYDVKM. The CDR3 is 13 amino acids. Between the trimmed V and J ends, which lost 7 bases and 2 bases, there was a span of 12 bases. The chain's CDR3 is CASNGGHTYEQYF. DNA for the CDR3: TGTGCCAGCAATGGGGGCCATACCTACGAGCAGTACTTC.

The chain joins TRBV28 to TRBJ2-3; 9 bases fit TRBD1. V lost 7 bases to trimming and J lost 5 bases; unmatched junction nucleotides: 10. The V gene's germline CDR1 is MDHEN and CDR2 SYDVKM. This CDR3 has 15 amino acids. The CDR3 sequence: CASTNHRGLVDTQYF. The CDR3 nucleotides are TGTGCCAGCACCAATCACAGGGGGCTGGTAGATACGCAGTATTTT.

The V call is TRBV6-6, the J call TRBJ1-4; 8 nucleotides align to TRBD1. Germline-derived CDR1 and CDR2 are MNHNY and SVGAGI (reference sequence). The CDR3 sequence is 14 residues long. Losses at the gene ends were 6 bases for V and 6 bases for J; bases not matched to a gene: 6. CDR3 sequence: CASSLQGGHEKLFF. The DNA for the CDR3 is TGTGCCAGCAGCCTACAGGGGGGGCATGAAAAACTGTTTTTT.

The rearrangement uses TRBV27 and TRBJ1-5; the D is unclear. The CDR3 loop spans 17 amino acids. V lost 5 bases and J 10 bases, leaving 27 bases between the germline ends. Germline assignment: CDR1 MNHEY and CDR2 SMNVEV (reference sequence). CDR3 protein: CASSPRPPLALFGPQHF. CDR3 in DNA: TGTGCCAGCAGTCCACGTCCTCCTCTGGCCCTTTTCGGACCCCAGCATTTT.

The genes are TRBV7-2 and TRBJ1-2; D might be TRBD1 (6 bases). The CDR3 spans 16 residues. Per the germline V gene, CDR1 is SGHTA and CDR2 is FQGNSA. V lost 6 bases and J 7 bases, leaving 24 bases between the germline ends. The CDR3 here is CASSPNTGASGSGYTF. The CDR3, as DNA: TGTGCCAGCAGTCCAAATACGGGGGCAAGCGGGAGTGGCTACACCTTC. The full variable domain, completed using reference TRBV7-2 and TRBJ1-2, is GAGVSQSPSNKVTEKGKDVELRCDPISGHTALYWYRQSLGQGLEFLIYFQGNSAPDKSGLPSDRFSAERTGGSVSTLTIQRTQQEDSAVYLCASSPNTGASGSGYTFGSGTRLTVV.

The CDR3 protein is CASSWGQGAQYEKLFF. CDR3 nucleotide sequence: TGTGCCAGCAGTTGGGGACAGGGGGCGCAGTACGAAAAACTGTTTTTT. V is TRBV28 and J is TRBJ1-4; TRBD1 matches at 12 bases. After removal of 4 bases from V and 8 bases from J, the junction contained 8 bases not matched to a gene. CDR3 size: 16 residues. Germline V CDR1 and CDR2: MDHEN, SYDVKM.

The chain uses TRBV18 and TRBJ2-3; D not certain. This CDR3 is built from 15 residues. Looked up from germline, CDR1 is KGHSH and CDR2 is LQKENI. The V end lost 4 bases, the J end lost 4 bases, and 15 bases lay between the germline ends. The CDR3 sequence is CASSLPLGGPDTQYF. In DNA, the CDR3 is TGTGCCAGCTCACTCCCCCTAGGCGGCCCAGATACGCAGTATTTT.

The V gene is TRBV6-5, the J gene TRBJ1-2; D is undetermined. The CDR3 has 14 residues. Trimming pared 0 bases from V and 8 bases from J, leaving 13 bases between. CDR1 is MNHEY and CDR2 is SVGAGI in the germline V gene. The CDR3 bases are TGTGCCAGCAGTTACTCTGACACAAGGAGCGGCTACACCTTC. Protein: CASSYSDTRSGYTF.

The chain combines TRBV18 with TRBJ1-4; TRBD1 might be the D (6 bases). V was cut by 4 bases and J by 5 bases, with 11 bases left in between. The CDR3 contains 14 residues. Germline CDR1 and CDR2: KGHSH and LQKENI. This CDR3 is CASSQDRQNEKLFF. Written as DNA, the CDR3 is TGTGCCAGCTCACAGGACAGACAAAATGAAAAACTGTTTTTT.

The CDR3 sequence: CAISGTAYEQYF. In DNA form, the CDR3 reads TGTGCCATCAGTGGGACAGCCTACGAGCAGTACTTC. The genes are TRBV10-3 and TRBJ2-7; D perhaps matches TRBD1 (6 bases). Trimming stripped 4 bases from V and 2 bases from J, with 6 bases between. Per the germline V gene, CDR1 is ENHRY and CDR2 is SYGVKD. CDR3 size: 12 residues.